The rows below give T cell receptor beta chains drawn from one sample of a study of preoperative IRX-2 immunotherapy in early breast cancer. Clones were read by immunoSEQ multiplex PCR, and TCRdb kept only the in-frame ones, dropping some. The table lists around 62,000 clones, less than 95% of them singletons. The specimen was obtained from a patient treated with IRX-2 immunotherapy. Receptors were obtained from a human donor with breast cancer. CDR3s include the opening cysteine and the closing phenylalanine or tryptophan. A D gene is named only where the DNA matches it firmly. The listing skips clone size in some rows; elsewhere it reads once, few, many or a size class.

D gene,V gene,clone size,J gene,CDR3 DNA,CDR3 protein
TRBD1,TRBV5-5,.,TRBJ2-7,TGTGCCAGCAGCGGGGGGACAGGGTCATTTCACGAGCAGTACTTC,CASSGGTGSFHEQYF
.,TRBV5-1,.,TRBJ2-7,TGCGCCAGCAGCTTGCACATTGCCTACGAGCAGTACTTC,CASSLHIAYEQYF
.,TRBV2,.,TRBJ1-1,TGTGCCAGAGCCCGGGTGGGACGAGTCACTGAAGCTTTCTTT,CARARVGRVTEAFF
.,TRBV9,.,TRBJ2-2,TGTGCCAGCAGCCCAGGTGGGGACACCGGGGAGCTGTTTTTT,CASSPGGDTGELFF
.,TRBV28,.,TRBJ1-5,TGTGCCAGCAGTCCCGGTCCATTGAATCAGCCCCAGCATTTT,CASSPGPLNQPQHF
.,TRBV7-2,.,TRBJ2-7,TGTGCCAGCAGCTCTGGACAATCCGAGCAGTACTTC,CASSSGQSEQYF
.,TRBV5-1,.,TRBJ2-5,TGCGCCAGCAGCTTTCGGGGGACCCAGTACTTC,CASSFRGTQYF
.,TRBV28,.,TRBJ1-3,TGTGCCAGCAGGGTCTCTGGAAACACCATATATTTT,CASRVSGNTIYF
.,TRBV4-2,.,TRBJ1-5,TGTGCCAGCAGCCAAGGGTCGGGCTCCTCCAATCAGCCCCAGCATTTT,CASSQGSGSSNQPQHF
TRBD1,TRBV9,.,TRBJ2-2,TGTGCCAGCAGCACCAGACAGGGCCTTCGCCGGGAGCTGTTTTTT,CASSTRQGLRRELFF
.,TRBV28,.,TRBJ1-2,TGTGCCAGCACTGTTTGGGGGCAGAACTATGGCTACACCTTC,CASTVWGQNYGYTF
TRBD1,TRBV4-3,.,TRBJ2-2,TGCGCCAGCAGCCAAGATGGAGGGACAGGGGGATACACCGGGGAGCTGTTTTTT,CASSQDGGTGGYTGELFF
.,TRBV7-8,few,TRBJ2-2,TGTGCCAGCAGCCGTTTTTCTGCCCCCGGGGAGCTGTTTTTT,CASSRFSAPGELFF
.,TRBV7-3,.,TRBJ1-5,TGTGCCAGCAGCTTAACGTATTATGGCTCAGATCAGCCCCAGCATTTT,CASSLTYYGSDQPQHF
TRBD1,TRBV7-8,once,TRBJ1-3,TGTGCCAGCAGCAAATACGACCGGGACAGGGAACTATCTGGAAACACCATATATTTT,CASSKYDRDRELSGNTIYF
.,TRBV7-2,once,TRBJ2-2,TGTGCCAGCAGCTTAGCCTCCCTAGCACCCGGGGGCACCGGGGAGCTGTTTTTT,CASSLASLAPGGTGELFF
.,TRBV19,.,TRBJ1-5,TGTGCCAGTAGTATAGGCCCGGCGACGGATAGCAATCAGCCCCAGCATTTT,CASSIGPATDSNQPQHF
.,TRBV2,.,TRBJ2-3,TGTGCCGGTGGGGTTAGCACAGATACGCAGTATTTT,CAGGVSTDTQYF
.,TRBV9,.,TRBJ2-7,TGTGCCAGCAGCGTAGGTAGCGGACCCTACGAGCAGTACTTC,CASSVGSGPYEQYF
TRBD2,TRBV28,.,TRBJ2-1,TGTGCCAGCAGTTTTTGGCAGGGAGGGAATGAGCAGTTCTTC,CASSFWQGGNEQFF
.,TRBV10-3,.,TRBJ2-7,TGTGCCATCAGTGACGACAGAGCCTACGAGCAGTACTTC,CAISDDRAYEQYF
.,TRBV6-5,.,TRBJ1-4,TGTGCCAGCAAGGTAGCCAGGGTTAATGAAAAACTGTTTTTT,CASKVARVNEKLFF
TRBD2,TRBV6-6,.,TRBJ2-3,TGTGCCAGCAGTTACCCAGGGAGGGGCACAGATACGCAGTATTTT,CASSYPGRGTDTQYF
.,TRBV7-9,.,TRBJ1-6,TGTGCCAGCAGCGAGGGCTCCTATAATTCACCCCTCCACTTT,CASSEGSYNSPLHF
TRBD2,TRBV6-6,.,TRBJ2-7,TGTGCCAGCAACAGACTAGCAGGGTACGAGCAGTACTTC,CASNRLAGYEQYF
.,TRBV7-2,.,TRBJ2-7,TGTGCCAGCAACTGGGGTGGAAGCTCCTACGAGCAGTACTTC,CASNWGGSSYEQYF
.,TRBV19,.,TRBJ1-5,TGTGCCAGTAGTATGGGCAGGGATGATGGAAGCCAGCCCCAGCATTTT,CASSMGRDDGSQPQHF
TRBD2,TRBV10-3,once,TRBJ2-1,TGTGCCATCAGTGAGCCCGGGACTAGCGGGTACAATGAGCAGTTCTTC,CAISEPGTSGYNEQFF
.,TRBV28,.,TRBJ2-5,TGTGCCAGCAGTTTAGTAGAATTTCGAGAGACCCAGTACTTC,CASSLVEFRETQYF
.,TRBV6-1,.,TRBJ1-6,TGTGCCAGCAGTGATGCTGGGGCAGGGAATTCACCCCTCCACTTT,CASSDAGAGNSPLHF
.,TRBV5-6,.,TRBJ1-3,TGTGCCAGCAGCTTGGTTCGGGGCCAAGGAAACACCATATATTTT,CASSLVRGQGNTIYF
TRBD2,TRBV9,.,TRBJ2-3,TGTGCCAGCAGCGTAGGGCCGGGGGGGCGCGGAGATACGCAGTATTTT,CASSVGPGGRGDTQYF
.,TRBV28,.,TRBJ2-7,TGTGCCAGCAGTCTTGGACGGGCCTACGAGCAGTACTTC,CASSLGRAYEQYF
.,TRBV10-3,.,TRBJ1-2,TGTGCCATCAGTGAGTCGAATAGGGGCCGAGCTAACTATGGCTACACCTTC,CAISESNRGRANYGYTF
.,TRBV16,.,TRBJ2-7,TGTGCCAGCAGCCGCCAGGCATCCTACGAGCAGTACTTC,CASSRQASYEQYF
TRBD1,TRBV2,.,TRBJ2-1,TGTGCCAGCAGTGAATTTCCGACAGGGGTCGGAAATGAGCAGTTCTTC,CASSEFPTGVGNEQFF
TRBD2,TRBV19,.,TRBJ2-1,TGTGCCAGTAGTATTTCAGGACTAGCGGGAGTTTTCTTC,CASSISGLAGVFF
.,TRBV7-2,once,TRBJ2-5,TGTGCCAGCAGCTTAGCGCCGCTATCCACCATAGGGGGGGGAGAACAAGAGACCCAGTACTTC,CASSLAPLSTIGGGEQETQYF
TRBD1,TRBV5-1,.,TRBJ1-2,TGCGCCAGCAGCTTGGTCCCGAAGCCGGGACAGGGCTTTTATGGCTACACCTTC,CASSLVPKPGQGFYGYTF
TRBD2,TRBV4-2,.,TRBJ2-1,TGTGCCAGCAGCCAAGAACAGACTAGCGGGGGGATCGGCTACAATGAGCAGTTCTTC,CASSQEQTSGGIGYNEQFF
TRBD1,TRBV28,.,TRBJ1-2,TGTGCCAGCAGTCCTCCGGGACAGACTATGTATGGCTACACCTTC,CASSPPGQTMYGYTF
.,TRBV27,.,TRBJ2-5,TGTGCCAGCAGTTCCTACGGGGTGGTGGGCGAGACCCAGTACTTC,CASSSYGVVGETQYF
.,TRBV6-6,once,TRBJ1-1,TGTGCCAGCAGTTACAATACCCCTGAAGCTTTCTTT,CASSYNTPEAFF
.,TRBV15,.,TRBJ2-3,TGTGCCACCAGCAGAGATAGGCAGTTTAGCACAGATACGCAGTATTTT,CATSRDRQFSTDTQYF
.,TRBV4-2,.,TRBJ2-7,TGTGCCAGCAGCCAAGGACAGGACTTCTACGAGCAGTACTTC,CASSQGQDFYEQYF
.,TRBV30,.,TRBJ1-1,TGTGCCTGGAGTGTAATACGCCAAACAGGTCCTGAAGCTTTCTTT,CAWSVIRQTGPEAFF
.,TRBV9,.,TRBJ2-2,TGTGCCAGCAGCGTAGGGCCTACGAACACCGGGGAGCTGTTTTTT,CASSVGPTNTGELFF
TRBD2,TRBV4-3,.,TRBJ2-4,TGCGCCAGCAGCCAAGAAGCGGGGGGAGGGAGGGACATTCAGTACTTC,CASSQEAGGGRDIQYF
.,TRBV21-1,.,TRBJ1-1,TGTGCCAGCAGCAAACGAGGGGGCCTGGCGGGAGCTTTCTTT,CASSKRGGLAGAFF
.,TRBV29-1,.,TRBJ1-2,TGCAGCGTTGTCCAAGCCGGGGTACCTGAGGGCTACACCTTC,CSVVQAGVPEGYTF